The 25 T cell receptor beta chains listed next were all sequenced from one sample in a study of T cells after yellow fever vaccination. Each CDR3 protein is one row after TCRdb ran MiXCR on the 5' RACE reads. This table has more than 120,000 distinct CDR3 sequences, roughly 8.2% appearing once. Sequenced here: CD4+ T cells sorted from PBMCs, sampled 5 days after the yellow fever booster vaccination. The receptors were gathered from a man aged 30-40 years who received the YFV17D yellow fever vaccine.

This clonotype was observed many times. The rearrangement joins TRBV18 to TRBJ2-5; D not resolved. In germline, CDR1 is KGHSH, CDR2 LQKENI. Trimming stripped 3 bases from V and 4 bases from J, with 6 bases between. The CDR3 is 12 amino acids. DNA for the CDR3: TGTGCCAGCTCACCGGCGCGAGAGACCCAGTACTTC. Amino acid sequence: CASSPARETQYF.

This clonotype was seen many times. The J gene is TRBJ2-7, the V gene TRBV12-3 or TRBV12-4; D possibly uses TRBD1 or TRBD2 (5 bases each). The CDR3 consists of 15 residues. Deletions cut 8 bases from V and 3 bases from J, with 20 bases between. This chain's CDR3 is CASRRTGTVHYEQYF. For the CDR3, the DNA is TGTGCCAGCCGACGGACCGGGACGGTCCACTACGAGCAGTACTTC.

This clonotype was detected ten times or more. CDR3 protein: CASSRGHPTRGVNYGYTF. The CDR3 region has the DNA TGTGCCAGCTCACGAGGACACCCCACTCGCGGTGTTAACTATGGCTACACCTTC. The gene calls are TRBV18 and TRBJ1-2, with a possible D match to TRBD1 (5 bases). V was clipped by 4 bases and J by 1 base, with 22 bases between them. The CDR3 contains 18 residues. Germline loops: CDR1 KGHSH, CDR2 LQKENI.

This chain uses TRBV7-2 with TRBJ2-7; a possible D gene is TRBD2 (7 bases). V lost 5 bases and J lost 2, with 22 bases in between. This CDR3 is built from 17 residues. Germline V gene sequence: CDR1 SGHTA, CDR2 FQGNSA. The CDR3: CASSVRGGSRDAYEQYF. The CDR3 DNA is TGTGCCAGCAGCGTAAGGGGGGGTAGCAGGGACGCCTACGAGCAGTACTTC.

This clonotype occurred many times. This chain connects TRBV6-6 to TRBJ2-7; 8 nucleotides line up with TRBD1. The trim removed 9 bases at V and 4 bases at J, leaving 8 bases unmatched. Germline CDR1 MNHNY, CDR2 SVGAGI (reference sequence). The CDR3 has 13 amino acids. The CDR3 sequence is CASMVGQGYEQYF. The CDR3 coding sequence is TGTGCCAGTATGGTAGGACAGGGATACGAGCAGTACTTC.

The chain employs TRBV9 and TRBJ2-2; D unresolved. The CDR3 has 16 residues. Per germline, CDR1 SGDLS and CDR2 YYNGEE. V was cut by 0 bases and J by 1 base, with 10 bases left in between. In nucleotides, the CDR3 is TGTGCCAGCAGCGTAGCTCGGAGTTGGAACACCGGGGAGCTGTTTTTT. Translating gives CASSVARSWNTGELFF. Full variable domain (outside the CDR3, taken from reference TRBV9 and TRBJ2-2): DSGVTQTPKHLITATGQRVTLRCSPRSGDLSVYWYQQSLDQGLQFLIQYYNGEERAKGNILERFSAQQFPDLHSELNLSSLELGDSALYFCASSVARSWNTGELFFGEGSRLTVL.

This clonotype was counted at least ten times. This chain connects TRBV7-8 to TRBJ2-1, with 8 positions matching TRBD2. The CDR3 has 15 amino acids. The trim removed 4 bases at V and 4 bases at J, leaving 6 bases unmatched. CDR1 is SGHVS, CDR2 FQNEAQ, per germline. The CDR3 coding sequence is TGTGCCAGCAGCTCCAGCGGGAGAGGATACAATGAGCAGTTCTTC. It specifies CASSSSGRGYNEQFF.

This clonotype was seen repeatedly, ten times or more. The rearrangement joins TRBV7-2 to TRBJ2-7; TRBD2 matches 7 bases. V gave up 2 bases and J gave up 0 bases; unmatched junction bases: 7. Per the germline V gene, CDR1 is SGHTA and CDR2 is FQGNSA. The CDR3 loop spans 16 amino acids. CDR3 nucleotide sequence: TGTGCCAGCAGCTTAAGGGTTGGCGGGAGCTCCTACGAGCAGTACTTC. It specifies CASSLRVGGSSYEQYF.

This clonotype was picked up many times. The chain recombines TRBV20-1 with TRBJ2-1; D might be TRBD2 (5 bases). CDR3 size: 14 residues. Germline CDR1 and CDR2: DFQATT and SNEGSKA (reference sequence). The germline V and J ends were trimmed by 6 bases and 8 bases, with 20 bases remaining between them. For the CDR3, the DNA is TGCAGTGCCCTTACTAGTGGCCTTTACTATGAGCAGTTCTTC. Encoded protein: CSALTSGLYYEQFF.

This clonotype has at least ten counts. The rearrangement joins TRBV5-4 to TRBJ2-7, with 10 bases aligning to TRBD2. The J segment lost 4 bases and the V segment lost 0 bases, leaving 10 bases of the junction unmatched. CDR1 and CDR2 (germline): SGHNT, YYREEE (reference sequence). The CDR3 is 17 residues long. The CDR3 DNA sequence: TGTGCCAGCAGCTTGGGAGCGGGAGGGGCACGAGCTTACGAGCAGTACTTC. It specifies CASSLGAGGARAYEQYF.

This clonotype was recorded at least ten times. The chain uses TRBV20-1 and TRBJ2-6; tentative D call: TRBD2 (6 bases). V was clipped by 2 bases and J by 4 bases, with 9 bases between them. The CDR3 has 14 amino acids. Germline V gives CDR1 DFQATT, CDR2 SNEGSKA (reference sequence). CDR3 bases: TGCAGTGCTAGATCCCGGGGGGGGGCCAACGTCCTGACTTTC. As protein: CSARSRGGANVLTF.

This clonotype was seen at least ten times. This chain connects TRBV15 to TRBJ2-7, with TRBD2 matching over 7 bases. Germline V gene sequence: CDR1 LNHNV, CDR2 YYDKDF (reference sequence). The CDR3 runs 13 residues. J was trimmed by 1 base and V by 5 bases; bases with no gene match: 2. As DNA, the CDR3 is TGTGCCACCAGCCTAGCGGCGTCCTACGAGCAGTACTTC. This encodes CATSLAASYEQYF.

This clonotype was counted at least ten times. The chain recombines TRBV20-1 with TRBJ2-7; no firm D call. Germline values: CDR1 DFQATT, CDR2 SNEGSKA (reference sequence). The V end lost 7 bases, the J end lost 3 bases, and 13 bases lay between the germline ends. This CDR3 contains 12 residues. Written as DNA, the CDR3 is TGCAGTGGTAGCAGCGCATTCTACGAGCAGTACTTC. Translating it yields CSGSSAFYEQYF.

The sample holds a few counts of this clonotype. The chain couples TRBV25-1 to TRBJ2-7; D perhaps matches TRBD2 (5 bases). CDR1 and CDR2 (germline): MGHDK, SYGVNS. V gave up 8 bases and J gave up 5 bases, with 19 bases separating them. The CDR3 extends over 14 amino acids. Here the CDR3 reads CASSYSTGSHEQYF. In DNA form, the CDR3 reads TGTGCCAGCTCATACAGTACGGGGAGCCACGAGCAGTACTTC.

This clonotype was picked up many times. The chain carries TRBV11-2 and TRBJ2-3; perhaps TRBD1 as D (6 bases). Trimming took 2 bases from V and 2 from J, leaving 20 bases between them. The CDR3 has 18 amino acids. Germline CDR1 SGHAT, CDR2 FQNNGV. The CDR3 DNA reads TGTGCCAGCAGCTTAAAGGAAGGGGGACCCGCTTCCACAGATACGCAGTATTTT. This codes for CASSLKEGGPASTDTQYF.

This clonotype was seen at least ten times. The V call is TRBV12-3 or TRBV12-4, the J call TRBJ2-5, with 11 nucleotides matching TRBD2. This CDR3 region has 17 residues. With V trimmed by 2 bases and J by 2 bases, 7 bases remained unmatched. This CDR3 reads CASSLRLAGSGQETQYF. The CDR3 DNA reads as TGTGCCAGCAGTTTACGACTAGCGGGATCTGGACAAGAGACCCAGTACTTC.

In this sample, this clonotype turned up many times. This chain links TRBV6-5 with TRBJ1-6; D is unresolved. With 6 bases removed from V and 7 bases from J, the gap between germline ends came to 13 bases. CDR1 and CDR2 from the germline V gene are MNHEY and SVGAGI. There are 14 residues in the CDR3. CDR3: CASRTWIINSPLHF. CDR3 DNA: TGTGCCAGCAGAACTTGGATTATCAATTCACCCCTCCACTTT.

This clonotype was picked up a small number of times. V and J are TRBV3-1 and TRBJ2-2, with 9 bases that match TRBD2. The CDR3 spans 17 residues. V was pared by 3 bases and J by 2 bases, with 7 bases of the junction left unmatched. CDR1 is LGHDT, CDR2 YNNKEL, per germline (reference sequence). Here the CDR3 reads CASSHHGTSRNTGELFF. CDR3 bases: TGTGCCAGCAGCCATCACGGGACTAGCAGAAACACCGGGGAGCTGTTTTTT.

In its sample, this clonotype was seen many times. The genes are TRBV20-1 and TRBJ1-4; a weak D match, TRBD1 (5 bases). CDR3 length: 12 amino acids. The V gene lost 6 bases and the J gene lost 8 bases, with 13 bases spanning the gap. Germline V gene sequence: CDR1 DFQATT, CDR2 SNEGSKA (reference sequence). The CDR3 sequence: CSAPHWGEKLFF. The DNA for the CDR3 is TGCAGTGCCCCTCACTGGGGGGAAAAACTGTTTTTT.

This clonotype has a count of ten or more. V usage is TRBV7-6 and J usage is TRBJ2-1; perhaps TRBD1 as D (5 bases). Germline V gene sequence: CDR1 SGHVS, CDR2 FNYEAQ. The CDR3 length is 15 residues. V gave up 5 bases and J gave up 6 bases, with 17 bases separating them. CDR3 bases: TGTGCCAGCAGCAGCAGGGAAATTCCCAGCAATGAGCAGTTCTTC. Amino acid sequence: CASSSREIPSNEQFF.

This clonotype was seen a few times. The J gene is TRBJ1-6, the V gene TRBV19; weak D call: TRBD1 (5 bases). Germline V lookup: CDR1 LNHDA, CDR2 SQIVND (reference sequence). V shed 6 bases and J shed 11 bases, with 17 bases lying between them. The CDR3 loop spans 14 amino acids. CDR3 sequence: CASSSQGQPAPLHF. In DNA form, the CDR3 reads TGTGCCAGTAGCTCCCAGGGTCAACCAGCACCCCTCCACTTT.

In this sample, this clonotype turned up many times. The chain links TRBV29-1 to TRBJ1-1, with D possibly TRBD1 on 6 matching bases. The CDR3 has 14 residues. Trimming left V 3 bases short and J 2 bases short, with 13 bases between. Germline-derived CDR1 and CDR2 are SQVTM and ANQGSEA. The CDR3 spells CSVDWGGRNTEAFF. DNA for the CDR3: TGCAGCGTTGACTGGGGGGGCCGAAACACTGAAGCTTTCTTT.

Ten or more counts support this clonotype. This chain uses TRBV20-1 with TRBJ2-1, with D perhaps TRBD2 (6 bases). Germline CDR1 is DFQATT and CDR2 is SNEGSKA (reference sequence). This CDR3 contains 14 residues. V lost 6 bases and J lost 9, with 21 bases in between. The CDR3 is CSARDGTLFSEQFF. DNA for the CDR3: TGCAGTGCACGAGACGGGACTTTATTTTCTGAGCAGTTCTTC.

This clonotype was seen repeatedly, ten times or more. The chain joins TRBV5-8 to TRBJ1-5; D remains unclear. Trimming took 4 bases from V and 1 from J, leaving 12 bases between them. This CDR3 contains 15 residues. Germline CDR1 and CDR2: SGHTS and YDEGEE. The CDR3, as DNA: TGTGCCAGCAGCAGGATGGGCGGCAGCAATCAGCCCCAGCATTTT. Its protein product is CASSRMGGSNQPQHF. The full variable domain, rest sourced from reference TRBV5-8 and TRBJ1-5, is EAGVTQSPTHLIKTRGQQATLRCSPISGHTSVYWYQQALGLGLQFLLWYDEGEERNRGNFPPRFSGRQFPNYSSELNVNALELEDSALYLCASSRMGGSNQPQHFGDGTRLSIL.

This clonotype was picked up many times. This chain uses TRBV20-1 with TRBJ2-6; D not certain. The V and J ends lost 6 bases and 4 bases respectively, with 7 bases between them. CDR1 is DFQATT, CDR2 SNEGSKA, per germline (reference sequence). This CDR3 has 12 amino acids. The CDR3 DNA follows: TGCAGTGCCGTGGAAGGGGCCAACGTCCTGACTTTC. Protein sequence: CSAVEGANVLTF.